This is a list of T cell receptor beta chains from one sample in a study of tumor and adjacent non-tumor tissue in lung cancer. In TCRdb, the multiplex PCR reads were re-called with MiXCR into one record per CDR3 protein. The sample lists about 44,000 distinct CDR3 sequences; around 62% were seen once. The specimen sequenced was distant non-tumor lung tissue. Receptor source: a woman between 40 and 55 years old with non-small cell lung cancer. Both conserved end residues are part of each CDR3. The order of the fields is D gene, clone size, J gene, V gene, CDR3 protein, CDR3 DNA. D genes are given only for firm matches. Size tells how often a clone was seen (once, few, many) or the class of an expanded clone, and some rows leave it out.

. | . | TRBJ2-7 | TRBV6-2/TRBV6-3 | CVSSYSSGFMSGKQYF | TGTGTCAGCAGTTACTCGTCAGGGTTTATGAGTGGCAAACAGTACTTC
. | . | TRBJ1-4 | TRBV6-1 | CASRQGWATNEKLFF | TGCGCCAGCAGACAAGGATGGGCAACTAATGAAAAACTGTTTTTT
TRBD1 | . | TRBJ1-5 | TRBV28 | CASSFTGARNQPQHF | TGTGCCAGCAGTTTCACAGGGGCGCGGAATCAGCCCCAGCATTTT
. | . | TRBJ2-6 | TRBV11-2 | CASTWSDPSGANVLTF | TGTGCAAGCACCTGGTCAGACCCCTCTGGGGCCAACGTCCTGACTTTC
. | . | TRBJ1-5 | TRBV28 | CASSSGVRQVFF | TGTGCCAGCAGCTCCGGGGTCCGCCAAGTTTTTTTT
. | few | TRBJ2-7 | TRBV20-1 | CSAPAEGLYEQYF | TGCAGTGCTCCTGCAGAGGGCCTCTACGAGCAGTACTTC
. | . | TRBJ2-6 | TRBV11-2 | CASSWSELPGANVLTF | TGTGCCAGTAGCTGGTCAGAGCTCCCTGGGGCCAACGTCCTGACTTTC
TRBD1 | many | TRBJ2-5 | TRBV7-8 | CASSSGTGKETQYF | TGTGCCAGCAGCTCCGGGACAGGGAAAGAGACCCAGTACTTC
TRBD2 | . | TRBJ2-2 | TRBV12-3/TRBV12-4 | CASCRTSGWNTGELFF | TGTGCCAGCTGTAGGACTAGCGGGTGGAACACCGGGGAGCTGTTTTTT
. | . | TRBJ2-3 | TRBV2 | CASSVGGRTSTDTQYF | TGTGCCAGCAGTGTCGGGGGCAGGACTAGCACAGATACGCAGTATTTT
TRBD1 | . | TRBJ1-5 | TRBV28 | CASSLRQGARQPQHF | TGTGCCAGCAGTTTACGTCAGGGGGCCAGACAGCCCCAGCATTTT
. | many | TRBJ2-7 | TRBV20-1 | CSASRQGTGYEQYF | TGCAGTGCTAGTCGTCAGGGGACGGGCTACGAGCAGTACTTC
TRBD1 | many | TRBJ2-2 | TRBV5-1 | CASSSRDSNTGELFF | TGCGCCAGCAGCTCCCGGGACAGTAACACCGGGGAGCTGTTTTTT
. | many | TRBJ1-2 | TRBV20-1 | CSARRDAFGVTF | TGCAGTGCTAGACGGGACGCCTTTGGTGTAACCTTC